A single sample gave rise to the 9 T cell receptor beta chains below, sequenced in a study of blood T cell repertoires in COVID-19 (dated by TCRdb to about 2020). The library was generated by the immunoSEQ multiplex PCR assay. Not all clones reach the TCRdb copy of this immuneACCESS table, which keeps in-frame sequences only. Checked studies attribute under half of the gap to unresolved V genes and leave the rest unexplained. The sample table contains 150,000 or so clones; only one count was recorded for 84% of them. The ten largest clones capture 8% of the sample. Sequencing used PBMCs or T cells enriched from blood (not recorded which). These receptors all come from a woman between 45 and 65 years old who had recovered from COVID-19.

This chain connects TRBV6-2 or TRBV6-3 to TRBJ1-1; D gene unclear. V gave up 2 bases and J gave up 6 bases, with 7 bases separating them. The CDR3 covers 12 residues. CDR1 is MNHEY, CDR2 SVGEGT, per germline. CDR3 in amino acids: CASSYAQAEAFF. The CDR3 DNA sequence: TGTGCCAGCAGTTACGCCCAGGCTGAAGCTTTCTTT.

The chain combines TRBV24-1 with TRBJ2-7, with D perhaps TRBD2 (5 bases). With 1 base removed from V and 6 bases from J, the gap between germline ends came to 9 bases. The length of the CDR3 is 13 residues. Germline-derived CDR1 and CDR2 are KGHDR and SFDVKD. The CDR3 DNA follows: TGTGCCACCAGTGATTTAGCCGGGGTCGAGCAGTACTTC. Its translation is CATSDLAGVEQYF.

This clone has a handful of counts. The chain links TRBV24-1 to TRBJ1-5, with D unclear. The CDR3 consists of 12 residues. V was shortened by 4 bases and J by 7 bases, with 7 bases between the two germline ends. CDR1 is KGHDR and CDR2 is SFDVKD in the germline V gene. The CDR3 is CATSDPGQPQHF. The CDR3 DNA is TGTGCCACCAGTGACCCCGGGCAGCCCCAGCATTTT.

The chain employs TRBV7-2 and TRBJ1-1, with a possible D match to TRBD1 (5 bases). Germline values: CDR1 SGHTA, CDR2 FQGNSA. Trimming pared 3 bases from V and 4 bases from J, leaving 12 bases between. The CDR3 runs to 14 residues. The CDR3 region has the DNA TGTGCCAGCAGCTTGGGGGGAGTGGTCACTGAAGCTTTCTTT. The encoded protein is CASSLGGVVTEAFF. Filled out from reference TRBV7-2 and TRBJ1-1, the complete variable domain reads GAGVSQSPSNKVTEKGKDVELRCDPISGHTALYWYRQSLGQGLEFLIYFQGNSAPDKSGLPSDRFSAERTGGSVSTLTIQRTQQEDSAVYLCASSLGGVVTEAFFGQGTRLTVV.

This chain joins TRBV2 and TRBJ1-3, with 8 bases that match TRBD1. CDR3 length: 13 residues. The ends lost 7 bases at V and 6 bases at J; junction bases unmatched: 5. Germline loops: CDR1 SNHLY, CDR2 FYNNEI. CDR3 amino acids: CASTGQGANTIYF. The DNA of the CDR3 is TGTGCCAGCACCGGACAGGGAGCAAACACCATATATTTT.

The chain combines TRBV24-1 with TRBJ2-7, with D possibly being TRBD1 (6 bases). V lost 2 bases, J lost 1 base, and 8 bases lay in between. The germline V gene encodes CDR1 KGHDR and CDR2 SFDVKD. The CDR3 is 14 residues long. CDR3 coding DNA: TGTGCCACCAGTGATTCAGGGGCGTCCTACGAGCAGTACTTC. Protein: CATSDSGASYEQYF.

This clone occurred once. The rearrangement joins TRBV6-2 or TRBV6-3 to TRBJ1-2, with 9 bases aligning to TRBD1. The CDR3 contains 15 residues. Trimming at V came to 6 bases and at J to 4 bases, leaving 9 bases not matched to a gene. The germline V gene has CDR1 MNHEY and CDR2 SVGEGT. The CDR3 reads CASSSGTGYFYGYTF. The CDR3 nucleotides read TGTGCCAGCAGCTCCGGGACAGGGTATTTCTATGGCTACACCTTC.

This clone was found a few times. The chain employs TRBV23-1 and TRBJ1-5; 7 bases fit TRBD1. TRBV23-1 is assigned to the ORF class and has an uncertain function. This CDR3 contains 18 residues. Trimming took 2 bases from V and 0 from J; bases not matched to a gene: 10. For the CDR3, the DNA is TGCGCCAGCAGTCAACGCAACAGGGGCGCGAATAGCAATCAGCCCCAGCATTTT. Translating gives CASSQRNRGANSNQPQHF.

The chain carries TRBV4-3 and TRBJ1-3, with 7 nucleotides matching TRBD1. The CDR3 is 17 residues long. Germline V CDR1 and CDR2: LGHNA, YSLEER. Trimming removed 0 bases from V and 0 bases from J; junction bases left unmatched: 5. CDR3 nucleotides: TGCGCCAGCAGCCAAGATCCGAGGGGGCACTCTGGAAACACCATATATTTT. Translating it yields CASSQDPRGHSGNTIYF.